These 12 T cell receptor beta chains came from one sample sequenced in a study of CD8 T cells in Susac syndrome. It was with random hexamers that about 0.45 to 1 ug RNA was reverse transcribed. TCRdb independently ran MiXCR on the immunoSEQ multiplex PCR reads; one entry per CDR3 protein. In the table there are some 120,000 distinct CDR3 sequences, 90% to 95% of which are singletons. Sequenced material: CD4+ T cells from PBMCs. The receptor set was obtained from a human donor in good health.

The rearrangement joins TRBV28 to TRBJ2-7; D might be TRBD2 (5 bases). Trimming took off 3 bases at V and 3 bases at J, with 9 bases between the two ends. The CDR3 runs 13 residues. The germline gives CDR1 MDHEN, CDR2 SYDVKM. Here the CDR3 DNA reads TGTGCCAGCAGTTTTCTAGCACACTACGAGCAGTACTTC. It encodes CASSFLAHYEQYF. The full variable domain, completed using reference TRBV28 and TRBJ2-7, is DVKVTQSSRYLVKRTGEKVFLECVQDMDHENMFWYRQDPGLGLRLIYFSYDVKMKEKGDIPEGYSVSREKKERFSLILESASTNQTSMYLCASSFLAHYEQYFGPGTRLTVT.

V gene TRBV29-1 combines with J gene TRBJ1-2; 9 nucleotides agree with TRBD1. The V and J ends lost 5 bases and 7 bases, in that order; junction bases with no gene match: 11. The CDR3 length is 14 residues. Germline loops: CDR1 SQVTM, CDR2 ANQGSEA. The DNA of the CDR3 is TGCAGCGTTCAGCTTCCACAGGGGGCTGGTGGCTACACCTTC. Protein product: CSVQLPQGAGGYTF.

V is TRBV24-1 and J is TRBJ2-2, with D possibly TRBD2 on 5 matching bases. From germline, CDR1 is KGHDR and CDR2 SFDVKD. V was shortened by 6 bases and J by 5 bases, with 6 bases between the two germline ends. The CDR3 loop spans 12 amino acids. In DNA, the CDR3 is TGTGCCACCAGTAGGGAGACCGGGGAGCTGTTTTTT. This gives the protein CATSRETGELFF.

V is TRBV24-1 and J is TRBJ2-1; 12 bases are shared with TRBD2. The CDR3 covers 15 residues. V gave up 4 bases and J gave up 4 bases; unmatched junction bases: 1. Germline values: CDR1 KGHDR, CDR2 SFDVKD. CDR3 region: CATSEGTSGYNEQFF. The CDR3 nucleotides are TGTGCCACCAGTGAGGGGACTAGCGGGTACAATGAGCAGTTCTTC.

CDR3 sequence (DNA): TGCGCCAGCAGTTCCGGGACAGAGAATCAGCCCCAGCATTTT. Amino acid sequence: CASSSGTENQPQHF. The chain is built from TRBV5-1 and TRBJ1-5, with 7 bases identical to TRBD1. Trimming took 5 bases from V and 4 from J; bases not matched to a gene: 6. The V gene's germline CDR1 is SGHRS and CDR2 YFSETQ. The CDR3 has 14 residues.

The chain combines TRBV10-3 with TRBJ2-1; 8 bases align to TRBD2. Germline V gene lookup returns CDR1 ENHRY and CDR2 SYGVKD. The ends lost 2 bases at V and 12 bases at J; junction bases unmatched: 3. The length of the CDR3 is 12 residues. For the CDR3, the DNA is TGTGCCATCAGTGAGGGTGCGGGAGGGCAGTTCTTC. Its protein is CAISEGAGGQFF.

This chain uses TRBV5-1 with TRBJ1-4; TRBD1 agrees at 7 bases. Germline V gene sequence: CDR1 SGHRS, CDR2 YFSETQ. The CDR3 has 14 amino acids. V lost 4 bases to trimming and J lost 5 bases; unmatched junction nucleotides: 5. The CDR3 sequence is CASSPTGRNEKLFF. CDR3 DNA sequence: TGCGCCAGCAGCCCGACAGGGAGGAATGAAAAACTGTTTTTT. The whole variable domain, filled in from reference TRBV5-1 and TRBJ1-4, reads KAGVTQTPRYLIKTRGQQVTLSCSPISGHRSVSWYQQTPGQGLQFLFEYFSETQRNKGNFPGRFSGRQFSNSRSEMNVSTLELGDSALYLCASSPTGRNEKLFFGSGTQLSVL.

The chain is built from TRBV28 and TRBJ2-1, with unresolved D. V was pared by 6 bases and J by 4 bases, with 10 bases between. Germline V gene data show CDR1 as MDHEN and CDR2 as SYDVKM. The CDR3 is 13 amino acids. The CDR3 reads CASRVSRYNEQFF. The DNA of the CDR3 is TGTGCCAGCAGAGTTAGTCGGTACAATGAGCAGTTCTTC.

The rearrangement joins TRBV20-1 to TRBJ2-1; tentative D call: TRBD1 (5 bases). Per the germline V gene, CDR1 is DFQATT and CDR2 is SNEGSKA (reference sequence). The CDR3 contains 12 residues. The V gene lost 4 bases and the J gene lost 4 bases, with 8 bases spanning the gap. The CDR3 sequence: CSANQGYNEQFF. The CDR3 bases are TGCAGTGCTAACCAGGGATACAATGAGCAGTTCTTC.

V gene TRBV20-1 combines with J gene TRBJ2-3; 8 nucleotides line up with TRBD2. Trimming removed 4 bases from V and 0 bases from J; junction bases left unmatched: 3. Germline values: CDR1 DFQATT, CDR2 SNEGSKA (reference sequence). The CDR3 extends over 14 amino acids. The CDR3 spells CSAKTSVSTDTQYF. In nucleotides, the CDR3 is TGCAGTGCTAAGACTAGCGTGAGCACAGATACGCAGTATTTT.

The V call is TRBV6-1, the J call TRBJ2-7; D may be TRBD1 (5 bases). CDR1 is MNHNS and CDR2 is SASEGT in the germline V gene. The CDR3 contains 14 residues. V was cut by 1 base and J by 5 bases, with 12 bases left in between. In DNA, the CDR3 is TGTGCCAGCAGTGAAGGGGGCCTGGGCCACGAGCAGTACTTC. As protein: CASSEGGLGHEQYF.

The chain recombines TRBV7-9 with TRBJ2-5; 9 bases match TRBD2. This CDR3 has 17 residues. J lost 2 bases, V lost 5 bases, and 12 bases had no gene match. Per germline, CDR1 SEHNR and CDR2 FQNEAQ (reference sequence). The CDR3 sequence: CASSQRSGRRWQETQYF. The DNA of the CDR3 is TGTGCCAGCAGCCAGAGAAGCGGGAGGCGGTGGCAAGAGACCCAGTACTTC.